This T cell receptor beta chain stems from a study of post-analysis software for immune sequencing data. General observations from the study: People with multiple sclerosis had a significantly lower normalized Chao1 diversity than controls did. The five TRBV segments detected at higher frequency in patients than in controls included TRBV5-6, TRBV5-1 and TRBV20-1.

The CDR3 spans 15 residues. Germline-derived CDR1 and CDR2 are LNHNV and YYDKDF (reference sequence). Deletions cut 0 bases from V and 5 bases from J, with 13 bases between. This clonotype came up a few times. As yet, its antigen is unknown. Unique molecular identifiers tagged the TCR beta cDNA libraries. In TCRdb, the PCR reads were re-called with MiXCR into one record per CDR3 protein. Of about 460,000 distinct CDR3 sequences in the sample, around 40% were seen once. This TCR was recovered from a girl between 5 and 17 years old with multiple sclerosis. The chain couples TRBV15 to TRBJ2-5; weak D call: TRBD1 (5 bases). Sequenced input: blood. The CDR3 DNA reads TGTGCCACCAGCAGAGATTCAGGGTTTGGCGAGACCCAGTACTTC. Its protein product is CATSRDSGFGETQYF.